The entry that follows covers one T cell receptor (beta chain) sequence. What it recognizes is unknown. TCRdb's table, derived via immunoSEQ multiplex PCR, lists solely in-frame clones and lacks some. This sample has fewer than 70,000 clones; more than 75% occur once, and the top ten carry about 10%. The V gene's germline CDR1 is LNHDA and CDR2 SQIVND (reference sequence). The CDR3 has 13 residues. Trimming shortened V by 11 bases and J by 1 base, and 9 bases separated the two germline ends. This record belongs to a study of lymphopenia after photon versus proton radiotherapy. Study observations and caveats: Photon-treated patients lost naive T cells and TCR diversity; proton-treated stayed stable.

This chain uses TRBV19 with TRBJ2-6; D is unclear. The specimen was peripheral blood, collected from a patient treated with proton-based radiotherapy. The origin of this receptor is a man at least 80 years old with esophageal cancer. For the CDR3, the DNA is TGTGCCGAGACCCGATCTGGGGCCAACGTCCTGACTTTC. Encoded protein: CAETRSGANVLTF.